A single sample gave rise to the 5 T cell receptor beta chains below, sequenced in a study of cytomegalovirus exposure and HLA in healthy donors. The table came from immunoSEQ multiplex PCR; TCRdb's copy has only in-frame clones and leaves some out. The table has fewer than 200,000 clones, 70% to 90% seen once. The sequencing input was PBMCs. The origin of the receptors is a woman aged 18-30 years in good health and CMV-seronegative.

J is TRBJ2-3 and V is TRBV14; TRBD2 is a possible D gene (5 bases). V gave up 0 bases and J gave up 4 bases, with 14 bases separating them. This CDR3 is 16 amino acids long. Germline V gene data show CDR1 as SGHDN and CDR2 as FVKESK. CDR3 nucleotides: TGTGCCAGCAGCCAAGAAACGCTAGCCCCAGCAGATACGCAGTATTTT. Amino acid sequence: CASSQETLAPADTQYF.

The chain couples TRBV5-1 to TRBJ1-4; D might be TRBD1 (5 bases). V lost 3 bases, J lost 5 bases, and 20 bases lay in between. The CDR3 covers 17 residues. CDR1 and CDR2 (germline): SGHRS, YFSETQ. The CDR3 loop reads CASSSAGPASPNEKLFF. DNA of the CDR3: TGCGCCAGCAGCTCCGCGGGGCCTGCCTCTCCGAATGAAAAACTGTTTTTT.

The chain couples TRBV11-2 to TRBJ2-5; 8 positions agree with TRBD1. Germline V gene data show CDR1 as SGHAT and CDR2 as FQNNGV. The CDR3 totals 14 residues. J lost 4 bases, V lost 3 bases, and 4 bases had no gene match. The chain's CDR3 is CASSFSTGVETQYF. CDR3 DNA sequence: TGTGCCAGCAGCTTTTCGACAGGGGTAGAGACCCAGTACTTC.

V gene TRBV5-4 combines with J gene TRBJ1-5; 9 positions match TRBD1. Per the germline V gene, CDR1 is SGHNT and CDR2 is YYREEE (reference sequence). The CDR3 covers 14 residues. J was trimmed by 8 bases and V by 4 bases; bases with no gene match: 7. CDR3 loop: CASSLDRDREPQHF. The CDR3 DNA is TGTGCCAGCAGCCTAGACCGGGACAGGGAGCCCCAGCATTTT.

The chain uses TRBV11-2 and TRBJ2-7, with D perhaps matching TRBD1 (5 bases). V was shortened by 1 base and J by 5 bases, with 15 bases between the two germline ends. This CDR3 is built from 15 residues. The germline V gene encodes CDR1 SGHAT and CDR2 FQNNGV. The CDR3 region has the DNA TGTGCCAGCAGCTTAGGGGCAGGGCCCTTGGACGAGCAGTACTTC. Translation: CASSLGAGPLDEQYF.